Listed here are 24 T cell receptor beta chains from one sample, sequenced in a study of blood T cell repertoires in COVID-19. Some clones are missing from TCRdb's copy, which holds only in-frame ones; the method was immunoSEQ multiplex PCR. The data hold 150,000 or so clones, with 65% to 85% observed a single time. Sequences were obtained from peripheral blood. The source of these receptors is an older woman with acute or convalescent COVID-19.

V gene TRBV7-2 combines with J gene TRBJ2-5; TRBD1 matches at 7 bases. CDR3 length: 13 residues. V lost 5 bases, J lost 5 bases, and 5 bases stayed unmatched. Germline lookup yields CDR1 SGHTA and CDR2 FQGNSA. CDR3 residues: CASSHRGTETQYF. The CDR3 DNA is TGTGCCAGCAGCCACAGGGGTACGGAGACCCAGTACTTC.

DNA for the CDR3: TGTGCCTGGAGTCCCGCCGGGACAGGTGGGGGGACCCAGTACTTC. As protein: CAWSPAGTGGGTQYF. This chain links TRBV30 with TRBJ2-5; 8 nucleotides agree with TRBD1. Unmatched junction bases numbered 12, after V lost 2 bases and J lost 7 bases. Looked up from germline, CDR1 is GTSNPN and CDR2 is SVGIG (reference sequence). This CDR3 has 15 amino acids.

The chain couples TRBV12-5 to TRBJ2-1; possible D gene TRBD2, 6 bases. The germline V gene has CDR1 LGHNT and CDR2 FRNRAP. This CDR3 spans 16 amino acids. V lost 0 bases and J lost 4, with 13 bases in between. The CDR3 DNA follows: TGTGCTAGTGGTTTGGTACGCGGGACCCTATACAATGAGCAGTTCTTC. This gives the protein CASGLVRGTLYNEQFF.

This clone has a handful of counts. The gene calls are TRBV2 and TRBJ1-6; D uncertain. CDR1 SNHLY and CDR2 FYNNEI come from the germline V gene. The V gene lost 8 bases and the J gene lost 9 bases, with 14 bases spanning the gap. There are 13 residues in the CDR3. DNA of the CDR3: TGTGCCAGCGAGGAGACCGGGTCTTCACCCCTCCACTTT. This sequence encodes CASEETGSSPLHF.

This clone turned up a few times. The CDR3 coding sequence is TGTGCCAGCAGTTACTCGTCCGAGTATAATTCACCCCTCCACTTT. Residues: CASSYSSEYNSPLHF. V and J are TRBV6-6 and TRBJ1-6, with D unclear. There are 15 residues in the CDR3. Trimming took 0 bases from V and 4 from J, leaving 7 bases between them. Germline lookup yields CDR1 MNHNY and CDR2 SVGAGI (reference sequence).

The V and J genes are TRBV7-2 and TRBJ2-3; 9 bases align to TRBD2. The germline V gene has CDR1 SGHTA and CDR2 FQGNSA. The CDR3 has 15 residues. V lost 6 bases to trimming and J lost 6 bases; unmatched junction nucleotides: 10. The CDR3 loop is CASRQSRAGGDTQYF. The CDR3 DNA is TGTGCCAGCAGGCAATCACGGGCGGGGGGGGATACGCAGTATTTT.

V and J are TRBV5-1 and TRBJ2-1; 13 nucleotides match TRBD2. The CDR3 runs to 15 residues. V lost 8 bases, J lost 4 bases, and 6 bases stayed unmatched. Germline values: CDR1 SGHRS, CDR2 YFSETQ. The CDR3 spells CASATSGRTYNEQFF. The CDR3, as DNA: TGCGCCAGTGCGACTAGCGGGAGGACATACAATGAGCAGTTCTTC.

This clone was seen a handful of times. The chain carries TRBV6-4 and TRBJ1-5; D uncertain. Germline lookup yields CDR1 MRHNA and CDR2 SNTAGT. V lost 4 bases, J lost 0 bases, and 7 bases lay in between. The CDR3 sequence is 14 residues long. The CDR3 DNA is TGTGCCAGCAGTGCGGAGTATAGCAATCAGCCCCAGCATTTT. Translated: CASSAEYSNQPQHF.

The chain couples TRBV20-1 to TRBJ2-1; no clear D. The germline gives CDR1 DFQATT, CDR2 SNEGSKA (reference sequence). Trimming removed 3 bases at V and 0 bases at J, with 3 bases between. The CDR3 is made up of 12 amino acids. In DNA form, the CDR3 reads TGCAGTGCTAGTTACTCCTACAATGAGCAGTTCTTC. Amino acid sequence: CSASYSYNEQFF.

The chain is built from TRBV18 and TRBJ2-7, with D possibly matching TRBD1 (6 bases). Per germline, CDR1 KGHSH and CDR2 LQKENI. The length of the CDR3 is 13 residues. The V end lost 8 bases, the J end lost 1 base, and 12 bases lay between the germline ends. The CDR3 DNA follows: TGTGCCAGCACATGGGACAATTCCTACGAGCAGTACTTC. Its translation: CASTWDNSYEQYF.

The chain has TRBV5-4 and TRBJ2-7; 11 bases agree with TRBD2. Looked up from germline, CDR1 is SGHNT and CDR2 is YYREEE (reference sequence). J was trimmed by 5 bases and V by 4 bases; bases with no gene match: 11. This CDR3 comprises 16 residues. CDR3 DNA: TGTGCCAGCAGCGGATTAGCGGGAGGGCCTGTCAACGAGCAGTACTTC. Translating it yields CASSGLAGGPVNEQYF.

This chain uses TRBV10-1 with TRBJ1-5; 7 positions agree with TRBD1. The CDR3 is 15 amino acids. Germline V gives CDR1 WNHNN, CDR2 SYGVQD (reference sequence). With 6 bases clipped from V and 4 bases from J, the junction kept 9 bases outside the gene matches. CDR3 residues: CASSRRTGYNQPQHF. The CDR3 DNA reads as TGCGCCAGCAGCCGGCGGACAGGCTATAATCAGCCCCAGCATTTT.

The chain uses TRBV6-1 and TRBJ1-2, with D possibly being TRBD1 (6 bases). The germline V and J ends were trimmed by 6 bases and 6 bases, with 14 bases remaining between them. The germline CDR1 and CDR2 sequences are MNHNS and SASEGT. The CDR3 covers 13 residues. The CDR3 coding sequence is TGTGCCAGCAGCGACGGGGGGGGCAATGGCTACACCTTC. It codes for CASSDGGGNGYTF.

J is TRBJ1-2 and V is TRBV3-1 (or the pseudogene TRBV3-2); D gene ambiguous. The CDR3 totals 15 residues. V dropped 0 bases and J dropped 8 bases, with 16 bases sitting between them. Germline CDR1 and CDR2: LGHDT and YNNKEL (reference sequence). This CDR3 is CASSQDILTALGYTF. The DNA of the CDR3 is TGTGCCAGCAGCCAAGATATATTAACAGCCCTCGGCTACACCTTC.

V is TRBV28 and J is TRBJ2-3, with TRBD2 matching over 11 bases. Germline CDR1 MDHEN, CDR2 SYDVKM. The ends lost 5 bases at V and 2 bases at J; junction bases unmatched: 3. The CDR3 length is 15 residues. The chain's CDR3 is CASSPLAGDTDTQYF. The CDR3 DNA reads TGTGCCAGCAGTCCACTAGCGGGAGACACAGATACGCAGTATTTT.

The J gene is TRBJ2-3, the V gene TRBV3-1 (or the pseudogene TRBV3-2); a weak D match, TRBD2 (6 bases). The ends were cut back, 0 bases at V and 3 bases at J, with 10 bases in the middle. From germline, CDR1 is LGHDT and CDR2 YNNKEL (reference sequence). The CDR3 has 15 residues. CDR3 sequence (DNA): TGTGCCAGCAGCCAAGATCCCGGGGGAACAGATACGCAGTATTTT. Translated: CASSQDPGGTDTQYF.

The J gene is TRBJ1-5, the V gene TRBV19; no firm D call. Germline CDR1 is LNHDA and CDR2 is SQIVND (reference sequence). The V end lost 6 bases, the J end lost 0 bases, and 9 bases lay between the germline ends. The CDR3 has 14 amino acids. In DNA form, the CDR3 reads TGTGCCAGTAGCGGGAGGGATAGCAATCAGCCCCAGCATTTT. Translated: CASSGRDSNQPQHF.

The rearrangement joins TRBV7-9 to TRBJ2-7; 7 positions match TRBD2. This CDR3 region has 14 residues. Germline V gene data show CDR1 as SEHNR and CDR2 as FQNEAQ (reference sequence). J was trimmed by 4 bases and V by 1 base; bases with no gene match: 4. The CDR3 spells CASSLGGSRYEQYF. CDR3 DNA: TGTGCCAGCAGCTTAGGCGGGAGTAGGTACGAGCAGTACTTC.

The chain combines TRBV28 with TRBJ1-1; tentative D call: TRBD1 (6 bases). The CDR3 runs 13 residues. Trimming removed 9 bases from V and 7 bases from J, with 18 bases in between. CDR1 is MDHEN, CDR2 SYDVKM, per germline. The CDR3 coding sequence is TGTGCCAGTAGCAACAGGGCCCCCGATGAAGCTTTCTTT. Protein: CASSNRAPDEAFF.

DNA of the CDR3: TGTGCCAGCAGCCTTCGGGGGGGGCTCCCCTCCTACGAGCAGTACTTC. This codes for CASSLRGGLPSYEQYF. This chain connects TRBV9 to TRBJ2-7; the match to TRBD2 covers 8 bases. This CDR3 spans 16 amino acids. The germline V gene encodes CDR1 SGDLS and CDR2 YYNGEE. V dropped 4 bases and J dropped 0; count of bases not matched to a gene: 9.

In DNA form, the CDR3 reads TGCAGTGCTAGTAGCCCCGGGACAGACTCTGGAAACACCATATATTTT. This sequence encodes CSASSPGTDSGNTIYF. The rearrangement joins TRBV20-1 to TRBJ1-3; 7 bases map to TRBD1. Germline values: CDR1 DFQATT, CDR2 SNEGSKA (reference sequence). This CDR3 has 16 amino acids. Trimming cost V 3 bases and J 0 bases; bases outside gene matches: 8.

This sequence joins TRBV19 and TRBJ1-1; 8 nucleotides line up with TRBD1. With V trimmed by 4 bases and J by 1 base, 5 bases remained unmatched. The germline CDR1 and CDR2 sequences are LNHDA and SQIVND (reference sequence). CDR3 length: 15 amino acids. CDR3: CASSTRTGTNTEAFF. The CDR3 bases are TGTGCCAGTAGTACTCGGACAGGGACGAACACTGAAGCTTTCTTT.

The gene calls are TRBV12-5 and TRBJ2-5, with D unresolved. The CDR3 totals 12 residues. V was cut by 3 bases and J by 3 bases, with 5 bases left in between. Per germline, CDR1 LGHNT and CDR2 FRNRAP. The CDR3 DNA reads as TGTGCTAGTGGTTTCCTTGAAGAGACCCAGTACTTC. Its translation is CASGFLEETQYF.

The table lists this clone with a count of one. V gene TRBV2 combines with J gene TRBJ2-7; 8 bases are a match to TRBD2. The CDR3 covers 17 residues. V shed 3 bases and J 3 bases; nucleotides not matched to a gene: 13. The germline V gene has CDR1 SNHLY and CDR2 FYNNEI. This CDR3 is CASSDLSASGLIYEQYF. In nucleotides, the CDR3 is TGTGCCAGCAGTGACCTCTCTGCTAGCGGGTTAATCTACGAGCAGTACTTC. Combining the CDR3 with reference TRBV2 and TRBJ2-7 gives the whole variable domain EPEVTQTPSHQVTQMGQEVILRCVPISNHLYFYWYRQILGQKVEFLVSFYNNEISEKSEIFDDQFSVERPDGSNFTLKIRSTKLEDSAMYFCASSDLSASGLIYEQYFGPGTRLTVT.